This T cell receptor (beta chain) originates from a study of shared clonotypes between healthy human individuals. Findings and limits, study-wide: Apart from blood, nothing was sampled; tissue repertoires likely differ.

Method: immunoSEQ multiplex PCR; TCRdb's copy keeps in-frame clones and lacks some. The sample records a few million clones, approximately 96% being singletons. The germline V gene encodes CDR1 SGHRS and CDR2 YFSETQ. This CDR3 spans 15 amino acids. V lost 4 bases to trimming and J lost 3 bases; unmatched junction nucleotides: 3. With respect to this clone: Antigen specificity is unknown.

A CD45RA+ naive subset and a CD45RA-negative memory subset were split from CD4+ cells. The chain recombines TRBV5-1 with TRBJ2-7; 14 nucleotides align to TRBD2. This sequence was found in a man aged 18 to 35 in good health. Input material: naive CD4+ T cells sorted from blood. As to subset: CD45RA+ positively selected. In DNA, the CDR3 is TGCGCCAGCAGCCGGGGACTAGCGGGGGTCTACGAGCAGTACTTC. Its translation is CASSRGLAGVYEQYF.